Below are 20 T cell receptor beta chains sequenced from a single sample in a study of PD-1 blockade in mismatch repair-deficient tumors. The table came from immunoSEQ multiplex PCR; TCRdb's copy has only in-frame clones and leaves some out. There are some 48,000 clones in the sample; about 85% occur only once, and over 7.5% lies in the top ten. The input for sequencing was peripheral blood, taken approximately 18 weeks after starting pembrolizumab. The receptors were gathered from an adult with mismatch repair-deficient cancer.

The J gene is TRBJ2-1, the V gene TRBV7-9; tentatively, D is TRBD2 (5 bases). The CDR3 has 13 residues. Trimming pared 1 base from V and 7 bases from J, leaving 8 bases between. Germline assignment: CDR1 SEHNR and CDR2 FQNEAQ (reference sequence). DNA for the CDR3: TGTGCCAGCAGCTTAGGCCTAGCTAATGAGCAGTTCTTC. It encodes CASSLGLANEQFF.

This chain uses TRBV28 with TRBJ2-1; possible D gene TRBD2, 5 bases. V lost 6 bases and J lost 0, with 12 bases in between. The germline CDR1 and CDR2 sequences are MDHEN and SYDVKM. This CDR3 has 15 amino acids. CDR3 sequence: CASRASGSSYNEQFF. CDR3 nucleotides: TGTGCCAGCAGAGCATCGGGGAGCTCCTACAATGAGCAGTTCTTC.

CDR3 nucleotides: TGTGCCACCAGCAGAGGGGCAGGGGTCGAGCAGTACTTC. It codes for CATSRGAGVEQYF. This chain joins TRBV15 and TRBJ2-7; D possibly corresponds to TRBD1 (6 bases). This CDR3 has 13 amino acids. Trimming took off 1 base at V and 6 bases at J, with 10 bases between the two ends. Germline CDR1 is LNHNV and CDR2 is YYDKDF (reference sequence).

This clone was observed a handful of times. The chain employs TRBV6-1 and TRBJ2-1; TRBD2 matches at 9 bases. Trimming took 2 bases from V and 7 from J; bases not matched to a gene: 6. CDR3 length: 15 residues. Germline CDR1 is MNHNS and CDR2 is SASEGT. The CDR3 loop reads CASSELAGGGNEQFF. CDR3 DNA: TGTGCCAGCAGTGAACTCGCGGGAGGGGGGAATGAGCAGTTCTTC.

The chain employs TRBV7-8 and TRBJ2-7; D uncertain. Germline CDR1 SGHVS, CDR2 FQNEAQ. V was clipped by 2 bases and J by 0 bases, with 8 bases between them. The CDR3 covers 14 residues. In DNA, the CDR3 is TGTGCCAGCAGCTTAACGGGCCCCTCCTACGAGCAGTACTTC. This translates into CASSLTGPSYEQYF.

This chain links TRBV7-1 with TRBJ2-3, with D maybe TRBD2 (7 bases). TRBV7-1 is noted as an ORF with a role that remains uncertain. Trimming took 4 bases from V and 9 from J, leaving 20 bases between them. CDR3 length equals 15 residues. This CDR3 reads CASSLSAGAPGTQYF. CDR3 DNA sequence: TGTGCCAGCAGCTTATCCGCGGGGGCCCCTGGAACGCAGTATTTT.

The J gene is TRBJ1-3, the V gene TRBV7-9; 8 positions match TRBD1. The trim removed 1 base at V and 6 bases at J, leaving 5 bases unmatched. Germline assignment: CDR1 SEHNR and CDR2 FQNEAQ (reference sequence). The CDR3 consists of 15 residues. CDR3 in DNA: TGTGCCAGCAGCTTAGGAGGGACAGGAGTAAACACCATATATTTT. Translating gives CASSLGGTGVNTIYF.

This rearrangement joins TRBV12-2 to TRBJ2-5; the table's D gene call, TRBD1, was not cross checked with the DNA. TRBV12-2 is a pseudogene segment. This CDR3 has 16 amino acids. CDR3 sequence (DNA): TGTGCAAGTCGCTTCCTGCGCTCCGGGACACAAGAGACCCAGTACTTC. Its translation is CASRFLRSGTQETQYF.

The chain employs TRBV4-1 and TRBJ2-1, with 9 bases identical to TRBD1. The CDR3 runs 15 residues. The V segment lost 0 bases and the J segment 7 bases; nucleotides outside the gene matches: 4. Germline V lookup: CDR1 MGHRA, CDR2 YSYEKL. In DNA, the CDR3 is TGCGCCAGCAGCCAAGAGGGACAGGGTTATAATGAGCAGTTCTTC. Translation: CASSQEGQGYNEQFF.

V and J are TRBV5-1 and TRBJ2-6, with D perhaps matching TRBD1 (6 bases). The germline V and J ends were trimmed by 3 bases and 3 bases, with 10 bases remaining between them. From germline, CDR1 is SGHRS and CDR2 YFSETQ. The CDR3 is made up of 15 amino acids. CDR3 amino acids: CASSSQGFGANVLTF. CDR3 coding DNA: TGCGCCAGCAGCTCCCAGGGGTTTGGGGCCAACGTCCTGACTTTC. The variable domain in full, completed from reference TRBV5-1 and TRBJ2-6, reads KAGVTQTPRYLIKTRGQQVTLSCSPISGHRSVSWYQQTPGQGLQFLFEYFSETQRNKGNFPGRFSGRQFSNSRSEMNVSTLELGDSALYLCASSSQGFGANVLTFGAGSRLTVL.

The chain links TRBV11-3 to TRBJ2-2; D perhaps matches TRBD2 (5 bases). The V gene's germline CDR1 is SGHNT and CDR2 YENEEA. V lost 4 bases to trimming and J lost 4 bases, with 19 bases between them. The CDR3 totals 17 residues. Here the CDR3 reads CASSSDPTGYLTGELFF. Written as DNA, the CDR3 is TGTGCCAGCAGCTCAGATCCAACGGGATATCTCACCGGGGAGCTGTTTTTT.

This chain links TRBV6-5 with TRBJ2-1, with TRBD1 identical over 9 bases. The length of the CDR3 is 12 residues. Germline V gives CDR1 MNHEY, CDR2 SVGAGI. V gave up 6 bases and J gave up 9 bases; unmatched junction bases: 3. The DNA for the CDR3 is TGTGCCAGCAGAACAGGGGGCAGTGAGCAGTTCTTC. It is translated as CASRTGGSEQFF.

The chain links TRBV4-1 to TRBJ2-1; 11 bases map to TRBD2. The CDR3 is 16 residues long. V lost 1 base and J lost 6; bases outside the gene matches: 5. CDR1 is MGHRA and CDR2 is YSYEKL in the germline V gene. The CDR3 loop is CASSQVGGLAANEQFF. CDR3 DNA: TGCGCCAGCAGCCAAGTGGGGGGACTAGCGGCCAATGAGCAGTTCTTC.

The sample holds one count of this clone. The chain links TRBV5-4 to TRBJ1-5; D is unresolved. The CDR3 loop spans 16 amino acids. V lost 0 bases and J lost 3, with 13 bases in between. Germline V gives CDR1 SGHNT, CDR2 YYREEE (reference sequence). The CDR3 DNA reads TGTGCCAGCAGCTTGGGAGGTAGGCAGGCCAATCAGCCCCAGCATTTT. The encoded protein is CASSLGGRQANQPQHF.

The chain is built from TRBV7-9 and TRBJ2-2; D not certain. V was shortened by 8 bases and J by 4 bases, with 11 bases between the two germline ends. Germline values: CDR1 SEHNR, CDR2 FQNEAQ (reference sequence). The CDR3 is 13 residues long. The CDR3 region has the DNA TGTGCCAGCGGAAGGACGATCACCGGGGAGCTGTTTTTT. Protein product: CASGRTITGELFF.

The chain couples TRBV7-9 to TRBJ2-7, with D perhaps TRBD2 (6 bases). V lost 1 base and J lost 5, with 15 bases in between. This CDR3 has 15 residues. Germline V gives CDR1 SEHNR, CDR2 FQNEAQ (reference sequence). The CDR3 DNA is TGTGCCAGCAGCTTAGTCCCAGCGGGTCGGAACGAGCAGTACTTC. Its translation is CASSLVPAGRNEQYF.

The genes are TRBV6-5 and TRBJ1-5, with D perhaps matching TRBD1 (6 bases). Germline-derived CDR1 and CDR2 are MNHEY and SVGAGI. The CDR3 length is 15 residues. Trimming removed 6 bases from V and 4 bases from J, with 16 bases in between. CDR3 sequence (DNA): TGTGCCAGCAGACCACAGGGTCCATCAAATCAGCCCCAGCATTTT. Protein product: CASRPQGPSNQPQHF.

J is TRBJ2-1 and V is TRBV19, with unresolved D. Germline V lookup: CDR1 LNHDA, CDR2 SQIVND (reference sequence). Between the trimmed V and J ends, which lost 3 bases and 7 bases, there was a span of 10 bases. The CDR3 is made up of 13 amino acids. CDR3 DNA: TGTGCCAGTAGTATTGTCCCGAGGAATGAGCAGTTCTTC. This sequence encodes CASSIVPRNEQFF.

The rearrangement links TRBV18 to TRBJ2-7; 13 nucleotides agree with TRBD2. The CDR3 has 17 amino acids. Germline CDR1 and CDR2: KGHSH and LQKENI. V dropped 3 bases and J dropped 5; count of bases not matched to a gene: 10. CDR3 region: CASSPTLGLAGVNEQYF. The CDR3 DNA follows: TGTGCCAGCTCACCGACCCTAGGACTAGCGGGAGTGAACGAGCAGTACTTC.

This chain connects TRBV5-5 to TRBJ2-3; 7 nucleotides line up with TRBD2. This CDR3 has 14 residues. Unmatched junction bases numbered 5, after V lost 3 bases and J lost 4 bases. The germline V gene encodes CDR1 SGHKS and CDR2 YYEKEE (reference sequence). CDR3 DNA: TGTGCCAGCAGCTCCGGACTAGGGGCAGATACGCAGTATTTT. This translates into CASSSGLGADTQYF.